This is a list of T cell receptor beta chains from one sample in a study of graft-versus-host responses after intestinal transplantation. Their antigens are not known. Profiling relied on immunoSEQ multiplex PCR, and the TCRdb table lists in-frame clones only, not all of them. Here the sample spans under 95,000 clones, around 89% being singletons. Here the sequenced sample was unstimulated CD4+ T cells sorted from spleen or lymph node cells, taken before transplant. These TCRs come from a human donor who was the organ donor for an intestinal transplant. CDR3s include the opening cysteine and the closing phenylalanine or tryptophan. The D gene is left open where the match is weak. Clone size is given for some rows only: seen once, a few or many times, or a class if the clone is expanded.

CASSSGLAGPYEQYF TGTGCCAGCAGCTCGGGACTAGCGGGGCCCTACGAGCAGTACTTC 15 TRBV7-2 TRBD2 TRBJ2-7 NA
CASRYRLADANEQFF TGTGCCAGCCGGTACCGACTAGCCGACGCCAATGAGCAGTTCTTC 15 TRBV6-1 TRBD2 TRBJ2-1 NA
CASRKLGGTFYEQYF TGTGCCAGCAGGAAATTGGGGGGAACCTTCTACGAGCAGTACTTC 15 TRBV11-2 NA TRBJ2-7 once
CASGFEVSTGELFF TGTGCCAGCGGCTTCGAGGTATCGACCGGGGAGCTGTTTTTT 14 TRBV27 NA TRBJ2-2 NA
CASSIDRLREQYF TGTGCCAGCAGCATCGACAGGTTGCGCGAGCAGTACTTC 13 TRBV11-2 NA TRBJ2-7 NA
CASTPGVSLDYEQYF TGTGCCAGCACCCCGGGGGTTTCCCTCGACTACGAGCAGTACTTC 15 TRBV7-2 NA TRBJ2-7 NA
CASSAGQLVSGYTF TGTGCCAGCAGTGCGGGACAGTTAGTAAGTGGCTACACCTTC 14 TRBV2 TRBD1 TRBJ1-2 NA
CASNRGGAATEAFF TGTGCCAGCAATCGGGGAGGGGCGGCCACTGAAGCTTTCTTT 14 TRBV11-1 NA TRBJ1-1 NA
CASSQRQGFSSGELFF TGTGCCAGCAGCCAACGACAGGGTTTTTCCTCCGGGGAGCTGTTTTTT 16 TRBV9 TRBD1 TRBJ2-2 once
CASSPFPTNEKLFF TGTGCCAGCAGCCCCTTTCCAACTAATGAAAAACTGTTTTTT 14 TRBV5-6 NA TRBJ1-4 NA
CASSLGDYRSGGRTDTQYF TGTGCCAGCAGCTTAGGCGACTATCGTAGCGGGGGGCGCACAGATACGCAGTATTTT 19 TRBV11-3 TRBD2 TRBJ2-3 NA
CASSPKLPGGGGGETQYF TGTGCCAGCAGCCCAAAGCTACCGGGCGGTGGGGGCGGCGAGACCCAGTACTTC 18 TRBV4-2 NA TRBJ2-5 NA
CSADRDYGYTF TGCAGTGCTGACAGGGACTATGGCTACACCTTC 11 TRBV20-1 TRBD1 TRBJ1-2 NA
CASRREKGAGELFF TGCGCCAGCCGCCGGGAAAAGGGGGCCGGGGAGCTGTTTTTT 14 TRBV5-1 NA TRBJ2-2 NA
CASRSRRTGSEGYTF TGTGCCAGTAGATCTCGGCGGACAGGGTCAGAGGGCTACACCTTC 15 TRBV19 TRBD1 TRBJ1-2 NA
CASSVEAGAHNEQFF TGTGCCAGCAGTGTCGAAGCGGGGGCTCACAATGAGCAGTTCTTC 15 TRBV2 TRBD2 TRBJ2-1 NA
CATSRDWDRNGFHEQFF TGTGCCACCAGCAGAGATTGGGACAGGAATGGCTTCCATGAGCAGTTCTTC 17 TRBV15 TRBD1 TRBJ2-1 NA
CASSLDQGDTEAFF TGTGCCAGCAGCTTAGATCAGGGGGACACTGAAGCTTTCTTT 14 TRBV11-3 TRBD1 TRBJ1-1 NA
CASSLLSQTYEQYF TGCGCCAGCAGCTTGTTAAGTCAGACCTACGAGCAGTACTTC 14 TRBV5-1 NA TRBJ2-7 NA
CASRGEDIQYF TGCGCCAGCAGAGGAGAAGACATTCAGTACTTC 11 TRBV5-1 NA TRBJ2-4 once
CATVGQGRGQPQHF TGTGCCACTGTGGGACAGGGTAGGGGGCAGCCCCAGCATTTT 14 TRBV19 TRBD1 TRBJ1-5 NA
CASSGTGYGYTF TGTGCCAGCAGCGGGACAGGCTATGGCTACACCTTC 12 TRBV5-5 TRBD1 TRBJ1-2 NA
CASSLEGASGSRETQYF TGCGCCAGCAGCTTGGAAGGGGCTAGCGGAAGCCGGGAGACCCAGTACTTC 17 TRBV5-1 TRBD2 TRBJ2-5 NA
CASSLGSGDPFRHGYTF TGCGCCAGCAGCTTGGGGTCAGGGGATCCCTTTAGGCATGGCTACACCTTC 17 TRBV5-1 NA TRBJ1-2 NA
CAGSESGTQYF TGTGCCGGCAGTGAATCGGGGACCCAGTACTTC 11 TRBV25-1 NA TRBJ2-5 NA
CASSWTGVTTGANVLTF TGTGCCAGCAGTTGGACAGGGGTCACTACTGGGGCCAACGTCCTGACTTTC 17 TRBV27 TRBD1 TRBJ2-6 NA
CSVGREAFF TGCAGCGTTGGGAGGGAAGCTTTCTTT 9 TRBV29-1 NA TRBJ1-1 NA
CSVAGQPFSGANVLTF TGCAGCGTTGCGGGACAGCCCTTTTCTGGGGCCAACGTCCTGACTTTC 16 TRBV29-1 TRBD1 TRBJ2-6 NA
CASSFLQPQHF TGTGCCAGCAGCTTCCTTCAGCCCCAGCATTTT 11 TRBV11-1 NA TRBJ1-5 NA
CASSPRAGGGAGVTYNEQFF TGTGCCAGCTCACCACGGGCGGGCGGCGGAGCGGGGGTGACCTACAATGAGCAGTTCTTC 20 TRBV18 TRBD2 TRBJ2-1 NA
CASHRDRNYGYTF TGTGCCAGCCACCGGGACAGAAACTATGGCTACACCTTC 13 TRBV19 TRBD1 TRBJ1-2 NA
CASSIRGTQLSGRGANNEQFF TGTGCCAGCAGCATTCGGGGGACCCAACTTAGCGGGAGGGGAGCGAACAATGAGCAGTTCTTC 21 TRBV21-1 NA TRBJ2-1 NA
CASSSQTFSWEGNEQFF TGTGCCAGCAGCTCCCAAACCTTCTCGTGGGAGGGCAATGAGCAGTTCTTC 17 TRBV7-2 TRBD2 TRBJ2-1 NA
CASSFQGTGRTEAFF TGTGCCAGCAGTTTCCAAGGGACAGGGCGGACTGAAGCTTTCTTT 15 TRBV27 TRBD1 TRBJ1-1 few
CASSLDFSASGNNQFF TGCGCCAGCAGCTTGGACTTTTCGGCTAGCGGGAATAATCAGTTCTTC 16 TRBV5-1 TRBD2 TRBJ2-1 few
CSGSRGTEAFF TGCAGTGGGTCCCGGGGGACTGAAGCTTTCTTT 11 TRBV20-1 NA TRBJ1-1 few
CASSYGAARANVLTF TGTGCCAGCAGTTACGGGGCAGCTCGGGCCAACGTCCTGACTTTC 15 TRBV6-6 NA TRBJ2-6 NA
CASKGAGGGNQPQHF TGTGCCAGTAAAGGAGCAGGGGGCGGCAATCAGCCCCAGCATTTT 15 TRBV19 TRBD1 TRBJ1-5 NA
CASKEGARNIQYF TGTGCCAGCAAGGAAGGGGCGAGGAACATTCAGTACTTC 13 TRBV25-1 NA TRBJ2-4 few
CASSSLAGGPDTQYF TGTGCCAGCAGTTCCCTAGCGGGAGGGCCCGATACGCAGTATTTT 15 TRBV28 TRBD2 TRBJ2-3 NA
CASSHLWRATDTQYF TGCGCCAGCAGCCACCTGTGGAGGGCCACAGATACGCAGTATTTT 15 TRBV10-1 NA TRBJ2-3 once
CASSHRGSSLGKNIQYF TGCGCCAGCAGCCACAGGGGGAGTTCGTTAGGCAAAAACATTCAGTACTTC 17 TRBV5-1 TRBD1 TRBJ2-4 NA
CASSQVGRGRFNEQFF TGCGCCAGCAGCCAAGTTGGGCGGGGACGGTTCAATGAGCAGTTCTTC 16 TRBV4-1 NA TRBJ2-1 NA
CASSRGAGGSGGEQFF TGTGCCAGTAGTCGAGGAGCGGGAGGGTCCGGGGGGGAGCAGTTCTTC 16 TRBV19 TRBD2 TRBJ2-1 NA
CATRTSGSGVWYNEQFF TGTGCCACTCGGACTAGCGGGAGTGGTGTGTGGTACAATGAGCAGTTCTTC 17 TRBV28 TRBD2 TRBJ2-1 NA
CASSGTGRDNGAFLHF TGTGCCAGCAGTGGGACCGGAAGGGATAATGGGGCCTTCCTCCACTTT 16 TRBV2 NA TRBJ1-6 once
CASSPTTTEEQYF TGTGCCAGCTCACCAACTACGACAGAAGAGCAGTACTTC 13 TRBV18 NA TRBJ2-7 NA
CASSLTTGPEQYF TGTGCCAGTAGCCTGACGACAGGGCCCGAGCAGTACTTC 13 TRBV19 TRBD1 TRBJ2-7 once
CASTSGTGDGLGSYGYTF TGTGCCAGCACTTCCGGGACAGGGGATGGCCTTGGGTCCTATGGCTACACCTTC 18 TRBV5-5 TRBD1 TRBJ1-2 NA
CASSQGDRAGVQNIQYF TGCGCCAGCAGTCAAGGGGACCGGGCGGGGGTTCAAAACATTCAGTACTTC 17 TRBV4-1 TRBD2 TRBJ2-4 NA